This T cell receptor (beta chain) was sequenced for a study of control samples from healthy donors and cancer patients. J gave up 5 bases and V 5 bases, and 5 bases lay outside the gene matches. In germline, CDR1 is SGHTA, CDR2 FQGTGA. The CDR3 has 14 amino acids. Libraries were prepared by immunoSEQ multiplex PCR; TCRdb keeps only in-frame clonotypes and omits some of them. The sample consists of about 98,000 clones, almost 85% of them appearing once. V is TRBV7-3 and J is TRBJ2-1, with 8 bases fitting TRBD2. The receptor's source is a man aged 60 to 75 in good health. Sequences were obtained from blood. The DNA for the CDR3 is TGTGCCAGCAGCCCGGGGGGGAACAACAATGAGCAGTTCTTC. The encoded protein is CASSPGGNNNEQFF.